Listed below are T cell receptor beta chains from one sample, sequenced in a study of blood T cell repertoires in COVID-19. The table came from immunoSEQ multiplex PCR; TCRdb's copy has only in-frame clones and leaves some out. The sample lists 150,000 to 200,000 clones, approximately 85% occurring once. Sequencing input: peripheral blood. These receptor sequences come from a woman between 55 and 75 years old with acute or convalescent COVID-19. Each CDR3 is given with its conserved first and last residue. Fields, in order: V gene, J gene, CDR3 protein.

v_call: TRBV28; j_call: TRBJ2-3; cdr3_aa: CASRDTSTDTQYF
v_call: TRBV19; j_call: TRBJ1-1; cdr3_aa: CASSLSRGPNTEAFF
v_call: TRBV28; j_call: TRBJ2-3; cdr3_aa: CASSRGGGGSADTQYF
v_call: TRBV27; j_call: TRBJ1-5; cdr3_aa: CASSSRDRNQPQHF
v_call: TRBV7-8; j_call: TRBJ1-2; cdr3_aa: CASSPTGTIYGYTF
v_call: TRBV7-9; j_call: TRBJ2-3; cdr3_aa: CASSTQVQGDTQYF
v_call: TRBV9; j_call: TRBJ2-7; cdr3_aa: CASSVAPRGDEQYF
v_call: TRBV5-1; j_call: TRBJ2-7; cdr3_aa: CASSQTVGRKNEQYF
v_call: TRBV11-3; j_call: TRBJ2-1; cdr3_aa: CASSPPGVSYNEQFF
v_call: TRBV10-2; j_call: TRBJ2-2; cdr3_aa: CASRDHKLVRTGELFF
v_call: TRBV6-5; j_call: TRBJ1-1; cdr3_aa: CASSYGVTNTEAFF
v_call: TRBV3-1/TRBV3-2; j_call: TRBJ1-1; cdr3_aa: CASSQPPGQAMNTEAFF
v_call: TRBV6-2/TRBV6-3; j_call: TRBJ2-1; cdr3_aa: CASSYSRAGLAGNEQFF
v_call: TRBV28; j_call: TRBJ1-1; cdr3_aa: CASSFVGTKVLGAFF
v_call: TRBV12-2; j_call: TRBJ1-1; cdr3_aa: CASRSGTGKKSDTEAFF
v_call: TRBV6-2/TRBV6-3; j_call: TRBJ1-1; cdr3_aa: CASGQGAVWTEAFF
v_call: TRBV1; j_call: TRBJ1-5; cdr3_aa: CTSSQDRRRHIQPQHF
v_call: TRBV24-1; j_call: TRBJ2-2; cdr3_aa: CATSDPGLAGGRTGELFF
v_call: TRBV5-1; j_call: TRBJ1-3; cdr3_aa: CASSLVQGASGNTIYF
v_call: TRBV6-5; j_call: TRBJ1-1; cdr3_aa: CASSYSPGVATEAFF
v_call: TRBV11-2; j_call: TRBJ2-1; cdr3_aa: CASSLDMRTRIF
v_call: TRBV19; j_call: TRBJ2-2; cdr3_aa: CASSRAGPKNTGELFF
v_call: TRBV13; j_call: TRBJ2-1; cdr3_aa: CASSASRTSGSFSYNEQFF
v_call: TRBV7-9; j_call: TRBJ2-4; cdr3_aa: CASSLADGSQYF
v_call: TRBV3-1/TRBV3-2; j_call: TRBJ2-1; cdr3_aa: CASSQGGLAGDNEQFF
v_call: TRBV24-1; j_call: TRBJ2-3; cdr3_aa: CATSDLKGLASTDTQYF
v_call: TRBV9; j_call: TRBJ2-3; cdr3_aa: CASSAVSGRAEDTQYF
v_call: TRBV7-9; j_call: TRBJ1-2; cdr3_aa: CASSRARGDGYGYTF
v_call: TRBV3-1/TRBV3-2; j_call: TRBJ1-3; cdr3_aa: CASSQEGGSGNTIYF
v_call: TRBV6-1; j_call: TRBJ1-1; cdr3_aa: CASSERGGLEAFF
v_call: TRBV14; j_call: TRBJ2-1; cdr3_aa: CASSLSWGGGNEQFF
v_call: TRBV2; j_call: TRBJ2-1; cdr3_aa: CASSGGGRPGRDEQFF
v_call: TRBV2; j_call: TRBJ1-5; cdr3_aa: CASSEAVLAGGGNQPQHF
v_call: TRBV18; j_call: TRBJ2-2; cdr3_aa: CAARGTSGSLFPGELFF
v_call: TRBV3-1/TRBV3-2; j_call: TRBJ1-4; cdr3_aa: CASSLSGTGNEKLFF
v_call: TRBV4-1; j_call: TRBJ2-5; cdr3_aa: CASSQEVAGALLQTQYF
v_call: TRBV7-2; j_call: TRBJ1-1; cdr3_aa: CASSPRASGTEAFF
v_call: TRBV2; j_call: TRBJ2-3; cdr3_aa: CASSDRQGIDTQYF
v_call: TRBV5-8; j_call: TRBJ2-5; cdr3_aa: CASSFGRAETQYF
v_call: TRBV7-9; j_call: TRBJ2-1; cdr3_aa: CASSFAGGIYNEQFF
v_call: TRBV12-3/TRBV12-4; j_call: TRBJ1-2; cdr3_aa: CASSGVGGGYTF
v_call: TRBV12-3/TRBV12-4; j_call: TRBJ1-5; cdr3_aa: CASSLGKGAQHF
v_call: TRBV28; j_call: TRBJ2-1; cdr3_aa: CASRSVTKGISSYNEQFF
v_call: TRBV10-3; j_call: TRBJ2-5; cdr3_aa: CAIRVNSGKEETQYF
v_call: TRBV20-1; j_call: TRBJ1-1; cdr3_aa: CSASYGMGTEAFF
v_call: TRBV4-1; j_call: TRBJ1-2; cdr3_aa: CASSQEYGTVSGYGYTF
v_call: TRBV7-8; j_call: TRBJ1-5; cdr3_aa: CASSLAGTVDSNQPQHF
v_call: TRBV7-2; j_call: TRBJ2-3; cdr3_aa: CASKVGLGTDTQYF
v_call: TRBV29-1; j_call: TRBJ2-2; cdr3_aa: CSVSPGSGGELFF
v_call: TRBV28; j_call: TRBJ1-1; cdr3_aa: CASSFLAGGAFF
v_call: TRBV15; j_call: TRBJ1-3; cdr3_aa: CATSRDQGSGNTIYF
v_call: TRBV3-1/TRBV3-2; j_call: TRBJ1-2; cdr3_aa: CASSQEERRYGYTF
v_call: TRBV2; j_call: TRBJ2-3; cdr3_aa: CASSEQASTDTQYF